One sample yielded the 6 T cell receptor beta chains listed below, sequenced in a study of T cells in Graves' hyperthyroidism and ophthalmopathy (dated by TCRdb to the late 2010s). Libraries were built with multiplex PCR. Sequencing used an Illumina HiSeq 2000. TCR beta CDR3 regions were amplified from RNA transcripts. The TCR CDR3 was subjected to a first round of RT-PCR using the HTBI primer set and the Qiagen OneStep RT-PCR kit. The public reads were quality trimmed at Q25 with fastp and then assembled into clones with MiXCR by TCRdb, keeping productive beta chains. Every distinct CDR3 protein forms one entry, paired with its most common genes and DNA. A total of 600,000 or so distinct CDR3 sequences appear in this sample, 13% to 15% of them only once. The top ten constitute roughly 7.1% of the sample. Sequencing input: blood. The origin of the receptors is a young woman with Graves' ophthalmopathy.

This chain's CDR3 is CASSQDLSGSYVHREQYF. The DNA for the CDR3 is TGTGCCAGCAGCCAAGATCTTAGTGGATCCTACGTTCATAGGGAGCAGTACTTC. J is TRBJ2-7 and V is TRBV14, with D unresolved. Per the germline V gene, CDR1 is SGHDN and CDR2 is FVKESK. The CDR3 runs 18 residues. V was pared by 0 bases and J by 7 bases, with 25 bases between.

The DNA for the CDR3 is TGTGCCAGCAGTGATGTGGGAGGGAGAGAGACCCAGTACTTC. Residues: CASSDVGGRETQYF. The chain links TRBV25-1 to TRBJ2-5, with TRBD2 matching 7 bases. The CDR3 spans 14 residues. Looked up from germline, CDR1 is MGHDK and CDR2 is SYGVNS. V was pared by 3 bases and J by 4 bases, with 5 bases of the junction left unmatched.

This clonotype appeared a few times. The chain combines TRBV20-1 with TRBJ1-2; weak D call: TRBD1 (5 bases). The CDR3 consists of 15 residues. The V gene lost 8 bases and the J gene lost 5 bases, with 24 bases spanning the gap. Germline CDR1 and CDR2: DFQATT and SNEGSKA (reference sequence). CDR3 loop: CSLQALQVHIYGYTF. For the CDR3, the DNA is TGCAGTTTACAGGCCCTGCAAGTTCATATTTATGGCTACACCTTC.

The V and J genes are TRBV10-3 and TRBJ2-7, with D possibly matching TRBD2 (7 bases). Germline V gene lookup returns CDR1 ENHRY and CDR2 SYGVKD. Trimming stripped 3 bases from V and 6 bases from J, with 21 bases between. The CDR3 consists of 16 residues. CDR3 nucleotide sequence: TGTGCCATCAGTGAAGGGGGGGGGTATCCTTCCCCCGAGCAGTACTTC. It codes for CAISEGGGYPSPEQYF.

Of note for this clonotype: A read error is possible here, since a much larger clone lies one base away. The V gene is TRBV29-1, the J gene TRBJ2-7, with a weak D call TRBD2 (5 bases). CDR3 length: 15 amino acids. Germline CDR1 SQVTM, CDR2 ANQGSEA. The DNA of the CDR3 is TGCAGCGGTGAAGAGGGTGAGGAGGAAACCTACGAGCAGTACTTC. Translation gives CSGEEGEEETYEQYF.

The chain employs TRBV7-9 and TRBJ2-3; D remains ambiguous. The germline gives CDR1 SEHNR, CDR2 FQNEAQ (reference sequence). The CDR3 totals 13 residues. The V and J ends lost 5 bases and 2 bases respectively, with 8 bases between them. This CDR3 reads CASSTINTDTQYF. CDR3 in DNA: TGTGCCAGCAGCACGATTAACACAGATACGCAGTATTTT.